This TCR beta chain was retrieved from a study of blood T cell repertoires in COVID-19. About the study: The origin of the acute and convalescent COVID-19 samples was the United States, Italy and Spain. PBMCs, B-cell-depleted T cells, or T cells provided the cDNA or gDNA that made up the material.

The germline CDR1 and CDR2 sequences are WNHNN and SYGVQD (reference sequence). The CDR3 has 21 amino acids. Germline trimming cut 2 bases from V and 0 bases from J; bases unmatched to any gene: 19. In the source study's methods: The authors estimated nucleated cell counts from reference gene primer amplification. TCRdb's table, derived via immunoSEQ multiplex PCR, lists solely in-frame clones and lacks some. That table is the source of V, J and clone size, and D and trimming were worked out from the DNA. The sample lists some 240,000 clones; 84% were seen once. Input material: peripheral blood. The chain is built from TRBV10-1 and TRBJ2-7, with 10 bases identical to TRBD1. The receptor comes from a woman in her thirties or forties who had recovered from COVID-19. DNA for the CDR3: TGCGCCAGCAGTGAGAATATGTTTTCTCCAGGACAGGGGGGAATCTCCTACGAGCAGTACTTC. Its protein is CASSENMFSPGQGGISYEQYF.